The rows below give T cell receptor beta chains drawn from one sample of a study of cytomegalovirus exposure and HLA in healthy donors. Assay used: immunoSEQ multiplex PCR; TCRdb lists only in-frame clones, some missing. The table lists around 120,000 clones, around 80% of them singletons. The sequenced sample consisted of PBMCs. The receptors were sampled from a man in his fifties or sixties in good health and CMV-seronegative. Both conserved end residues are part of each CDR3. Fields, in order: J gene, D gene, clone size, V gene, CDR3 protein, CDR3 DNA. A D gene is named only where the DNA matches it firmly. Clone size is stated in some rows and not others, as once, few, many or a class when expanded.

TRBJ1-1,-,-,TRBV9,CASSLGGGTEAFF,TGTGCCAGCAGCCTAGGGGGGGGCACTGAAGCTTTCTTT
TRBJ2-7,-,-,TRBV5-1,CASSAGQTYEQYF,TGCGCCAGCAGCGCGGGACAGACCTACGAGCAGTACTTC
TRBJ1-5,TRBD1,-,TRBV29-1,CSVQGAPGQPQHF,TGCAGCGTACAGGGGGCGCCGGGCCAGCCCCAGCATTTT
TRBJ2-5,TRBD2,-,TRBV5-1,CASSFLAGGREETQYF,TGCGCCAGCAGCTTCTTAGCGGGGGGCCGGGAAGAGACCCAGTACTTC
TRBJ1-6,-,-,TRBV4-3,CASSQETGRSSPLHF,TGCGCCAGCAGCCAAGAAACCGGGAGGAGTTCACCCCTCCACTTT
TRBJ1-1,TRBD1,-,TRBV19,CASSVDRGKNTEAFF,TGTGCCAGTAGTGTTGACAGGGGGAAGAACACTGAAGCTTTCTTT
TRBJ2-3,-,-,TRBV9,CASSVSRTGGPDTQYF,TGTGCCAGCAGCGTTTCCCGCACAGGTGGCCCAGATACGCAGTATTTT
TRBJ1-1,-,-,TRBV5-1,CASSPRGGRGTEAFF,TGCGCCAGCAGCCCCCGTGGGGGCCGGGGCACTGAAGCTTTCTTT
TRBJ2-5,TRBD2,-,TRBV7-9,CASSHGLAGETQYF,TGTGCCAGCAGCCACGGACTAGCGGGAGAGACCCAGTACTTC
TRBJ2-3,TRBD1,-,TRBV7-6,CAIGTGSTDTQYF,TGTGCCATCGGGACAGGGAGCACAGATACGCAGTATTTT
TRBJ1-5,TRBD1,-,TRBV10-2,CASSDLTGGPGPQHF,TGCGCCAGCAGTGATTTGACAGGGGGCCCCGGGCCCCAGCATTTT
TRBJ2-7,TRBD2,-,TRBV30,CAWSVGSGGLLHEQYF,TGTGCCTGGAGTGTAGGTAGCGGGGGCCTACTCCACGAGCAGTACTTC
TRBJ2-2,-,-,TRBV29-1,CSVGGRLKDTGELFF,TGCAGCGTTGGGGGGAGGCTAAAGGACACCGGGGAGCTGTTTTTT
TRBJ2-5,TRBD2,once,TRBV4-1,CASSQIAGGPLETQYF,TGCGCCAGCAGCCAGATAGCGGGGGGGCCTTTGGAGACCCAGTACTTC
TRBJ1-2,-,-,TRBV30,CAWREGASYGYTF,TGTGCCTGGAGGGAGGGAGCGTCCTATGGCTACACCTTC
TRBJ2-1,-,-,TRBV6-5,CASSYSPGLGSEQFF,TGTGCCAGCAGTTACTCTCCCGGGCTCGGGAGTGAGCAGTTCTTC
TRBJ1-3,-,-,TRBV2,CASSEYLLSGNTIYF,TGTGCCAGCAGTGAATATTTACTCTCTGGAAACACCATATATTTT
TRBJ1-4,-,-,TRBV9,CASSPGLELFF,TGTGCCAGCAGCCCAGGACTGGAACTGTTTTTT
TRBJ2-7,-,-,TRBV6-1,CASKTSYEQYF,TGTGCCAGCAAAACCTCCTACGAGCAGTACTTC
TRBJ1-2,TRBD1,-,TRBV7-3,CASSPTGQLDGYTF,TGTGCCAGCAGCCCGACAGGGCAGTTGGATGGCTACACCTTC
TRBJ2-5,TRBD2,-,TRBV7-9,CASSLGGGETQYF,TGTGCCAGCAGCTTGGGGGGGGGAGAGACCCAGTACTTC
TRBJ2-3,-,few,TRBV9,CASSVGLAPDTQYF,TGTGCCAGCAGCGTAGGTCTAGCTCCCGATACGCAGTATTTT
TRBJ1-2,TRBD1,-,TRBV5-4,CASSSLRQGARGYTF,TGTGCCAGCAGCTCCCTCCGGCAGGGGGCGCGAGGCTACACCTTC
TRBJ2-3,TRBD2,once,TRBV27,CASSPLAGLGNTQYF,TGTGCCAGCAGCCCACTAGCGGGGCTCGGTAATACGCAGTATTTT
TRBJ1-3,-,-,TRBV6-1,CASILAELSNTIYF,TGTGCCAGCATCCTGGCAGAACTAAGTAACACCATATATTTT
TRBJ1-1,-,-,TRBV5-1,CASSQSNTEAFF,TGCGCCAGCAGCCAGTCGAACACTGAAGCTTTCTTT
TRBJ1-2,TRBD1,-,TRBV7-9,CASSLPGQDNYGYTF,TGTGCCAGCAGCTTACCGGGACAGGACAACTATGGCTACACCTTC
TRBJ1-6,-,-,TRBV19,CASRWGGLDSPLHF,TGTGCCAGTAGATGGGGGGGCCTGGATTCACCCCTCCACTTT
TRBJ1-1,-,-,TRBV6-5,CASTPPGDTEAFF,TGTGCCAGCACCCCCCCAGGGGACACTGAAGCTTTCTTT
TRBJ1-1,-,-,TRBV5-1,CASSLESRTEAFF,TGCGCCAGCAGCTTGGAGTCGAGGACTGAAGCTTTCTTT
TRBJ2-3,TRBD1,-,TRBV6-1,CASSYHGTEGDTQYF,TGTGCCAGCAGCTATCATGGGACAGAAGGAGATACGCAGTATTTT
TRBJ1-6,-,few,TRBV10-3,CAISDSSYNSPLHF,TGTGCCATCAGCGATAGCTCCTATAATTCACCCCTCCACTTT
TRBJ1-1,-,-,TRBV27,CASSLGGDTEAFF,TGTGCCAGCAGTTTAGGAGGGGACACTGAAGCTTTCTTT
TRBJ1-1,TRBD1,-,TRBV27,CASRPRDRGANTEAFF,TGTGCCAGCAGGCCGCGCGACAGGGGAGCCAACACTGAAGCTTTCTTT
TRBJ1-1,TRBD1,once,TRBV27,CASSRYGTGAEAFF,TGTGCCAGCAGCCGCTATGGGACAGGGGCTGAAGCTTTCTTT
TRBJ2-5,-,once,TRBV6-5,CASNPGATQETQYF,TGTGCCAGCAACCCAGGGGCGACCCAAGAGACCCAGTACTTC
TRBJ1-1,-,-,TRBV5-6,CASSLTGKTEAFF,TGTGCCAGCAGCTTAACAGGGAAAACTGAAGCTTTCTTT
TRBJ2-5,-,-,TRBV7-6,CASSPNAGTPWAQYF,TGTGCCAGCAGCCCTAACGCGGGGACCCCGTGGGCCCAGTACTTC
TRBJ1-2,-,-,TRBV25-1,CARPEDPAHGYTF,TGTGCCAGACCCGAAGACCCAGCGCATGGCTACACCTTC
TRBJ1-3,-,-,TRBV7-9,CASSLMMTGGNTIYF,TGTGCCAGCAGCTTAATGATGACAGGCGGAAACACCATATATTTT
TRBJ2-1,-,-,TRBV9,CASSGPDSHNEQFF,TGTGCCAGCAGCGGACCCGACAGCCACAATGAGCAGTTCTTC
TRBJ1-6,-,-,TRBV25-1,CASSKLQGSPYSPLHF,TGTGCCAGCAGTAAACTCCAGGGCTCCCCTTATTCACCCCTCCACTTT
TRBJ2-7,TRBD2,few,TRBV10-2,CASSVGGGGIYEQYF,TGCGCCAGCAGTGTCGGCGGCGGGGGGATCTACGAGCAGTACTTC
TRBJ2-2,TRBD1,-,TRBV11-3,CASSLAGQGVTGELFF,TGTGCCAGCAGCTTAGCGGGACAGGGTGTCACCGGGGAGCTGTTTTTT
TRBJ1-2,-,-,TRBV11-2,CASSQGGGYTF,TGTGCCAGCAGCCAGGGTGGCGGCTACACCTTC
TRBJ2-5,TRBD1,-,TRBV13,CASSPGQGIPAETQYF,TGTGCCAGCAGCCCAGGACAGGGGATACCGGCGGAGACCCAGTACTTC
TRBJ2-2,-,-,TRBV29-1,CSVQDGGGAGELFF,TGCAGCGTCCAGGACGGTGGAGGAGCCGGGGAGCTGTTTTTT
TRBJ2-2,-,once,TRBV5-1,CASSHDRNTGELFF,TGCGCCAGCAGCCACGACAGAAACACCGGGGAGCTGTTTTTT
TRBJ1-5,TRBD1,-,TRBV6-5,CASSPDRGFTQPQHF,TGTGCCAGCAGCCCAGACAGGGGGTTCACTCAGCCCCAGCATTTT
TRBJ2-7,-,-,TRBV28,CATKLDSTYEQYF,TGTGCCACCAAACTGGACAGTACCTACGAGCAGTACTTC
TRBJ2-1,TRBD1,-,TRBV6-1,CASSELGTGIYNEQFF,TGTGCCAGCAGTGAATTGGGGACAGGGATTTACAATGAGCAGTTCTTC
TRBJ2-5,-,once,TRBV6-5,CASSYRGVGDETQYF,TGTGCCAGCAGTTACCGCGGAGTGGGTGACGAGACCCAGTACTTC
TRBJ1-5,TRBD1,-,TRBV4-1,CASSQEGTGIQPQHF,TGCGCCAGCAGCCAAGAAGGGACAGGCATTCAGCCCCAGCATTTT
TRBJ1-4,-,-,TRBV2,CASSFGRGREKLFF,TGTGCCAGCAGTTTCGGGAGGGGACGTGAAAAACTGTTTTTT
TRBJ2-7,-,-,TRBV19,CAREKLAKVYEQYF,TGTGCCAGAGAAAAACTAGCCAAAGTGTACGAGCAGTACTTC
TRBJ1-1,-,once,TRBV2,CASTSQGNTEAFF,TGTGCCAGCACCTCACAGGGAAACACTGAAGCTTTCTTT
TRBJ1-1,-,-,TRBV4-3,CASSQDRALEAFF,TGCGCCAGCAGCCAAGACAGGGCTTTAGAAGCTTTCTTT